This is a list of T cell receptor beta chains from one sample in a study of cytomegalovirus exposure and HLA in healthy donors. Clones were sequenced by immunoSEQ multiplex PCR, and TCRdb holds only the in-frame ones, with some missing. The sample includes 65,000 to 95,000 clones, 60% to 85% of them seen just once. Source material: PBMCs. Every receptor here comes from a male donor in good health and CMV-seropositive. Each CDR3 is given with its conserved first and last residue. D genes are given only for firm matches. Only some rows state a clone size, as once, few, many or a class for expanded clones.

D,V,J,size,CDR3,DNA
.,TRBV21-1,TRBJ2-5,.,CASPWQGGRETQYF,TGTGCCAGCCCGTGGCAGGGCGGGAGAGAGACCCAGTACTTC
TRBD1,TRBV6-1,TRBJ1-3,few,CASSADRAGNTIYF,TGTGCCAGCAGTGCGGACAGGGCTGGAAACACCATATATTTT
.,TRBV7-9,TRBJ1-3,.,CASRGGQGPGNTIYF,TGTGCCTCCCGGGGGGGGCAGGGGCCCGGAAACACCATATATTTT
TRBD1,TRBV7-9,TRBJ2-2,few,CASGPQGPNTGELFF,TGTGCCAGCGGACCACAGGGGCCCAACACCGGGGAGCTGTTTTTT
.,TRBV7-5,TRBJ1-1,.,CVRRQRRAGNTEAFF,TGTGTCAGAAGGCAACGACGGGCGGGGAACACTGAAGCTTTCTTT
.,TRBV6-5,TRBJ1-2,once,CASTNVGENYGYTF,TGTGCCAGCACCAACGTAGGGGAAAACTATGGCTACACCTTC
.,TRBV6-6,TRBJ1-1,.,CASSGPNTEAFF,TGTGCCAGCAGTGGGCCAAACACTGAAGCTTTCTTT
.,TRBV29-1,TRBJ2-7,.,CSAQTGFSYEQYF,TGCAGCGCCCAGACAGGCTTCTCCTACGAGCAGTACTTC
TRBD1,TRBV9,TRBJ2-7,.,CASSAGTGHEQYF,TGTGCCAGCAGCGCAGGGACAGGCCACGAGCAGTACTTC
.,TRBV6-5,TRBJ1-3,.,CASLTGQGNTIYF,TGTGCCAGTCTCACAGGACAGGGAAACACCATATATTTT
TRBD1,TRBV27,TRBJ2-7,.,CASSLSNWTGTEISYEQYF,TGTGCCAGCAGTTTATCGAATTGGACCGGGACAGAGATATCCTACGAGCAGTACTTC
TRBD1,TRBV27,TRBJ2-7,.,CASTVNGQGGLYEQYF,TGTGCCAGCACCGTGAACGGACAGGGGGGCCTCTACGAGCAGTACTTC
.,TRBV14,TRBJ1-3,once,CASSSATRWGNTIYF,TGTGCCAGCAGCTCCGCGACGCGGTGGGGAAACACCATATATTTT
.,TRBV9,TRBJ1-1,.,CASSITGNTEAFF,TGTGCCAGCAGCATAACGGGGAACACTGAAGCTTTCTTT
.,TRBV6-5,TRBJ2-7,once,CASRGTSQAYEQYF,TGTGCCAGCAGGGGGACATCCCAAGCCTACGAGCAGTACTTC
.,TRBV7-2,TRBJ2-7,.,CASSSRGPGPYEQYF,TGTGCCAGCAGCTCAAGAGGGCCAGGACCCTACGAGCAGTACTTC
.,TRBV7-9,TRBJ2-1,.,CASSLAVVAAYNEQFF,TGTGCCAGCAGCTTAGCGGTAGTAGCAGCCTACAATGAGCAGTTCTTC
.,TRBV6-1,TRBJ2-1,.,CASSERGRGEQFF,TGTGCCAGCAGTGAAAGGGGCAGGGGTGAGCAGTTCTTC
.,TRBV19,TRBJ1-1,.,CASRHGGNTEAFF,TGTGCCAGTAGACACGGAGGGAACACTGAAGCTTTCTTT
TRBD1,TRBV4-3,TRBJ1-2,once,CASSPGQEGTQSYTF,TGCGCCAGCAGCCCCGGACAGGAGGGTACTCAAAGCTACACCTTC
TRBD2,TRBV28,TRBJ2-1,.,CASRARLAGGANEQFF,TGTGCCAGCAGAGCGAGACTAGCGGGGGGGGCCAATGAGCAGTTCTTC
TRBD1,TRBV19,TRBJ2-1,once,CASSLGQGNRQFF,TGTGCCAGTAGTTTGGGACAGGGTAACAGGCAGTTCTTC
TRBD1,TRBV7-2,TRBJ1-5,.,CASSEDRDQPQHF,TGTGCCAGCAGCGAAGACAGGGATCAGCCCCAGCATTTT
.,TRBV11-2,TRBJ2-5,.,CASSLRGGDQIEQYF,TGTGCCAGCAGCTTAAGGGGGGGCGACCAAATTGAGCAGTACTTC
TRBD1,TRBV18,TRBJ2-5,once,CASSPGQGYSQETQYF,TGTGCCAGCTCACCGGGACAGGGGTATTCGCAAGAGACCCAGTACTTC
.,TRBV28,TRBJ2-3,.,CASSPSPSTDTQYF,TGTGCCAGCAGCCCTAGTCCTAGCACAGATACGCAGTATTTT
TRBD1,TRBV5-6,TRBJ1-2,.,CASSFIGRDSLDYGYTF,TGTGCCAGCAGCTTTATAGGGCGGGACAGCCTTGACTATGGCTACACCTTC
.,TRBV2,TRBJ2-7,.,CASSRDNYEQYF,TGTGCCAGCAGCAGGGATAACTACGAGCAGTACTTC